A selection of T cell receptor beta chains follows, all from one sample in a study of patients and donors after allogeneic stem cell transplantation. TCRdb re-analysed the RT-PCR reads in MiXCR, keeping a single row per CDR3 protein. Of about 230,000 distinct CDR3 sequences listed, approximately 14% were seen once; the top ten hold approximately 10%. Sequencing used blood, either unsorted or a sorted T cell fraction (not recorded which). Receptors were obtained from a human donor who was either an allogeneic HSCT recipient or a stem cell or donor lymphocyte infusion donor (not recorded which). It is not recorded whose cells these are; they may come from a transplant donor. CDR3s include the opening cysteine and the closing phenylalanine or tryptophan. The order of the fields is J gene, V gene, D gene, CDR3 protein. The D gene is left open where the match is weak.

TRBJ2-3 TRBV5-1 - CASSLQVPSTDTQYF
TRBJ1-2 TRBV21-1 - CASSKATGLGGYTF
TRBJ2-1 TRBV5-6 - CASSLWSAYNEQFF
TRBJ2-3 TRBV7-2 - CASSLLISTDTQYF
TRBJ2-3 TRBV7-2 TRBD1 CASSSRQGTNTQYF
TRBJ2-7 TRBV6-2/TRBV6-3 TRBD1 CASSADGQGAMSLHEQYF
TRBJ1-1 TRBV19 - CASTHSTSGTEAFF
TRBJ2-4 TRBV7-9 - CASSNRDFKNIQYF
TRBJ1-2 TRBV3-1 TRBD1 CASSHDGQGAQGYTF
TRBJ2-4 TRBV28 - CASSLGGSDIQYF
TRBJ2-5 TRBV4-2 - CASSQATATQETQYF
TRBJ2-1 TRBV9 - CASAKVAVGQEEQFF
TRBJ2-7 TRBV6-1 TRBD1 CASSEKGATNEQYF
TRBJ2-7 TRBV5-1 TRBD2 CASKLAGTYEQYF
TRBJ1-1 TRBV29-1 - CSVAVQNTEAFF
TRBJ2-7 TRBV5-1 TRBD2 CASRHTAGVHSYEQYF
TRBJ1-3 TRBV5-1 - CASKQGGNSGNTIYF
TRBJ1-2 TRBV12-3/TRBV12-4 - CASSPRDAQRAGYTF